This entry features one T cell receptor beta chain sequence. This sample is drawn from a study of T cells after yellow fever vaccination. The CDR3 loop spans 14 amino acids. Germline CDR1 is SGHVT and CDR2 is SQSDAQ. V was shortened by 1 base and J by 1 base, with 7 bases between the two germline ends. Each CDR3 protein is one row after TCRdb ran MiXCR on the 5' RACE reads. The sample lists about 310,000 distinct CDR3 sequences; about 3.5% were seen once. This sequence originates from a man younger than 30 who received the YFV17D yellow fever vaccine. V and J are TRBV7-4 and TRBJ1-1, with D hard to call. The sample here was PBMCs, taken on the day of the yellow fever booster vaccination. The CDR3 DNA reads TGTGCCAGCAGCTTAGGGCATAAGAACACTGAAGCTTTCTTT. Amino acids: CASSLGHKNTEAFF.